This entry features one TCR beta chain sequence. The data were obtained in a study of blood T cell repertoires in COVID-19. Study as a whole: The United States, Italy and Spain supplied acute and convalescent COVID-19 samples. T cells, B-cell-depleted T cells, or PBMCs supplied cDNA or gDNA.

In the source study's methods: Estimation of nucleated cell counts was performed using reference gene primer amplification. Sequenced by immunoSEQ multiplex PCR; TCRdb stores in-frame clones only, minus some. The V and J calls and the clone size are those of that table, but D and trimming were determined from the DNA. Of 150,000 to 200,000 clones listed, more than 85% are singletons. While infection was still active, Seattle patients were enrolled and then followed longitudinally. The CDR3 is 15 amino acids. The germline gives CDR1 LGHNT, CDR2 FRNRAP. V was cut by 6 bases and J by 0 bases, with 12 bases left in between.

V gene TRBV12-5 combines with J gene TRBJ2-1; TRBD2 might be the D (5 bases). The source is an older woman with COVID-19, enrolled during active disease. The source material was peripheral blood. The CDR3 protein is CASGADLSSYNEQFF. In DNA, the CDR3 is TGTGCTAGTGGCGCGGACTTAAGCTCCTACAATGAGCAGTTCTTC.